This TCR beta chain comes out of a study of blood T cell repertoires in COVID-19. Study as a whole: The cDNA or gDNA used as material had been derived from T cells, B-cell-depleted T cells, or PBMCs.

The J segment lost 1 base and the V segment lost 4 bases, leaving 12 bases of the junction unmatched. Germline loops: CDR1 SGDLS, CDR2 YYNGEE. The CDR3 length is 17 residues. The repertoire was sequenced with immunoSEQ multiplex PCR; TCRdb's copy has only in-frame clones and lacks some. This table holds 200,000 to 250,000 clones, more than 85% found once. V gene TRBV9 combines with J gene TRBJ2-7, with 9 bases identical to TRBD2. The source of this sequence is a woman aged 45-65 years with COVID-19, enrolled during active disease. Sequencing was done on a sample of peripheral blood. The DNA for the CDR3 is TGTGCCAGCAGCCCACGCGGGGGGGGCTACCGGTCCTACGAGCAGTACTTC. It specifies CASSPRGGGYRSYEQYF.